This passage covers 15 T cell receptor beta chains from one sample sequenced in a study of cytomegalovirus exposure and HLA in healthy donors. The table came from immunoSEQ multiplex PCR; TCRdb's copy has only in-frame clones and leaves some out. The sample has around 350,000 clones; roughly 88% are singletons. Sequenced input: PBMCs. The receptors shown here come from a woman aged 18-29 years in good health and CMV-seronegative.

The rearrangement links TRBV30 to TRBJ2-7; the D gene is possibly TRBD1 (6 bases). In germline, CDR1 is GTSNPN, CDR2 SVGIG (reference sequence). The V and J ends lost 2 bases and 1 base respectively, with 21 bases between them. The CDR3 totals 17 residues. The CDR3 loop is CAWSNRSGSRGSYEQYF. The CDR3 DNA reads as TGTGCCTGGAGTAACCGGTCAGGGTCAAGGGGGTCCTACGAGCAGTACTTC.

V usage is TRBV5-8 and J usage is TRBJ2-3; 7 nucleotides match TRBD2. The germline gives CDR1 SGHTS, CDR2 YDEGEE. The CDR3 runs 15 residues. The V and J ends lost 4 bases and 0 bases, in that order; junction bases with no gene match: 5. The CDR3 nucleotides are TGTGCCAGCAGCCCCCTGGGGGGGAGCACAGATACGCAGTATTTT. Its protein product is CASSPLGGSTDTQYF. The variable domain in full, completed from reference TRBV5-8 and TRBJ2-3, reads EAGVTQSPTHLIKTRGQQATLRCSPISGHTSVYWYQQALGLGLQFLLWYDEGEERNRGNFPPRFSGRQFPNYSSELNVNALELEDSALYLCASSPLGGSTDTQYFGPGTRLTVL.

CDR3 nucleotides: TGTGCCAGCAGGCGACTAGTTAAGAGGAACACTGAAGCTTTCTTT. Translating gives CASRRLVKRNTEAFF. The chain is built from TRBV6-5 and TRBJ1-1; unclear D gene. The V gene's germline CDR1 is MNHEY and CDR2 SVGAGI. V was trimmed by 6 bases and J by 1 base, leaving 15 bases between them. The CDR3 runs 15 residues.

The chain links TRBV5-1 to TRBJ1-3, with a weak D call TRBD1 (5 bases). The CDR3 contains 16 residues. Between the trimmed V and J ends, which lost 1 base and 0 bases, there was a span of 11 bases. Germline V gene lookup returns CDR1 SGHRS and CDR2 YFSETQ. DNA of the CDR3: TGCGCCAGCAGCTTGTCCGGGGGAGACTCTGGAAACACCATATATTTT. Translation: CASSLSGGDSGNTIYF.

This chain connects TRBV2 to TRBJ2-1; possibly TRBD2 for D (6 bases). CDR1 and CDR2 from the germline V gene are SNHLY and FYNNEI. V dropped 5 bases and J dropped 1 base, with 12 bases sitting between them. The CDR3 totals 15 residues. The CDR3 DNA follows: TGTGCCAGCAGTCCCGGGACTGAGTCCTACAATGAGCAGTTCTTC. Translated: CASSPGTESYNEQFF.

V is TRBV2 and J is TRBJ2-1, with 12 bases identical to TRBD1. Germline V gene data show CDR1 as SNHLY and CDR2 as FYNNEI. The CDR3 is made up of 15 amino acids. V dropped 5 bases and J dropped 9; count of bases not matched to a gene: 8. The CDR3 here is CASSTGTGGAIEQFF. The CDR3 bases are TGTGCCAGCAGTACCGGGACAGGGGGCGCGATTGAGCAGTTCTTC.

This rearrangement joins TRBV7-6 to TRBJ2-1; 8 bases match TRBD2. This CDR3 contains 16 residues. CDR1 and CDR2 from the germline V gene are SGHVS and FNYEAQ. V lost 5 bases and J lost 9; bases outside the gene matches: 15. CDR3 amino acids: CASSPKSGRMGSEQFF. For the CDR3, the DNA is TGTGCCAGCAGCCCTAAAAGCGGGAGAATGGGGAGTGAGCAGTTCTTC.

The chain joins TRBV7-7 to TRBJ2-5, with 7 bases that match TRBD2. CDR1 and CDR2 from the germline V gene are SSHAT and FNYEAQ (reference sequence). CDR3 length: 15 residues. J gave up 5 bases and V 1 base, and 7 bases lay outside the gene matches. CDR3 coding DNA: TGTGCCAGCAGCTTAGGTAGCGGGCTGGTTGAGACCCAGTACTTC. Translated, it gives CASSLGSGLVETQYF.

This clone occurred once. V gene TRBV19 combines with J gene TRBJ1-1, with 9 bases identical to TRBD1. With 10 bases clipped from V and 1 base from J, the junction kept 16 bases outside the gene matches. The CDR3 has 17 residues. Germline V lookup: CDR1 LNHDA, CDR2 SQIVND (reference sequence). The CDR3 DNA follows: TGTGCCACCATGGACAGGGGAGCCCGTCAGGCGAACACTGAAGCTTTCTTT. Its protein product is CATMDRGARQANTEAFF.

This chain connects TRBV9 to TRBJ1-2; possible D gene TRBD1, 6 bases. The germline V gene encodes CDR1 SGDLS and CDR2 YYNGEE. V lost 4 bases and J lost 1, with 14 bases in between. CDR3 length: 15 amino acids. CDR3 amino acids: CASSPKGVDNYGYTF. The CDR3 nucleotides are TGTGCCAGCAGCCCAAAGGGGGTGGATAACTATGGCTACACCTTC. Filled out from reference TRBV9 and TRBJ1-2, the complete variable domain reads DSGVTQTPKHLITATGQRVTLRCSPRSGDLSVYWYQQSLDQGLQFLIQYYNGEERAKGNILERFSAQQFPDLHSELNLSSLELGDSALYFCASSPKGVDNYGYTFGSGTRLTVV.

This chain links TRBV30 with TRBJ2-7; D gene uncertain. The germline V and J ends were trimmed by 0 bases and 3 bases, with 12 bases remaining between them. Germline lookup yields CDR1 GTSNPN and CDR2 SVGIG (reference sequence). CDR3 length equals 14 residues. The CDR3 region is CAWSVGTVGYEQYF. The CDR3 coding sequence is TGTGCCTGGAGTGTGGGCACAGTGGGCTACGAGCAGTACTTC. Using reference TRBV30 and TRBJ2-7 for the parts outside the CDR3, the full variable domain is SQTIHQWPATLVQPVGSPLSLECTVEGTSNPNLYWYRQAAGRGLQLLFYSVGIGQISSEVPQNLSASRPQDRQFILSSKKLLLSDSGFYLCAWSVGTVGYEQYFGPGTRLTVT.

This chain uses TRBV6-1 with TRBJ1-4; no clear D. The CDR3 is 13 residues long. V lost 8 bases and J lost 4, with 11 bases in between. CDR1 is MNHNS, CDR2 SASEGT, per germline. In nucleotides, the CDR3 is TGTGCCAGCTCGGGGTGGGGTAATGAAAAACTGTTTTTT. Its translation is CASSGWGNEKLFF.

This chain joins TRBV30 and TRBJ1-5, with 7 positions matching TRBD1. V gave up 5 bases and J gave up 7 bases; unmatched junction bases: 8. The CDR3 extends over 13 amino acids. Germline V gene sequence: CDR1 GTSNPN, CDR2 SVGIG (reference sequence). This CDR3 reads CAWRQGPGQPQHF. The CDR3 nucleotides are TGTGCCTGGCGACAGGGACCCGGCCAGCCCCAGCATTTT.

This chain uses TRBV9 with TRBJ1-1; TRBD1 might be the D (5 bases). In germline, CDR1 is SGDLS, CDR2 YYNGEE. V was shortened by 0 bases and J by 2 bases, with 14 bases between the two germline ends. This CDR3 is built from 16 residues. The CDR3 region has the DNA TGTGCCAGCAGCGTAGCCCTCCCGGACACCAACACTGAAGCTTTCTTT. This codes for CASSVALPDTNTEAFF.

V usage is TRBV6-5 and J usage is TRBJ1-1, with 8 bases that match TRBD1. From germline, CDR1 is MNHEY and CDR2 SVGAGI. This CDR3 region has 13 residues. V lost 4 bases and J lost 5; bases outside the gene matches: 3. CDR3 coding DNA: TGTGCCAGCAGTTGGCAGGGGGCGACTGAAGCTTTCTTT. Its translation is CASSWQGATEAFF.